This T cell receptor beta chain was identified during a study of T cell clones after liver transplantation. Study details: A pre-transplant mixed lymphocyte reaction with TCRbeta sequencing defined graft-donor-reactive clones followed in post-transplant blood.

The method was immunoSEQ multiplex PCR; TCRdb's version includes in-frame clones alone and lacks a portion of them. Of 25,000 to 35,000 clones listed, just under 95% were seen once; the top ten hold roughly a quarter. Study results and limitations: In 5 of 8 subjects, circulating graft-donor-reactive CD4 TCRbeta sequences fell significantly after transplant. Post-transplant time points were not standardized, so conclusions are preliminary.

Germline CDR1 reads MNHEY; CDR2 reads SMNVEV (reference sequence). V lost 4 bases and J lost 2, with 12 bases in between. CDR3 length equals 14 residues. For this clone: What it recognizes is unknown.

The gene calls are TRBV27 and TRBJ2-7, with D possibly matching TRBD1 (6 bases). The sequencing used CD8+ T cells from blood, collected 12 months after liver transplant. The clonotype originates from a human patient who received a liver transplant. Some T cells may arise from the graft donor. This CDR3 reads CASSSDSDAYEQYF. The DNA of the CDR3 is TGTGCCAGCAGTTCGGACAGTGACGCCTACGAGCAGTACTTC.